Listed below are T cell receptor beta chains from one sample, sequenced in a study of blood T cell repertoires in COVID-19. Profiled with immunoSEQ multiplex PCR; TCRdb holds only in-frame clones, not every one. Among 350,000 or so clones listed, approximately 89% were seen once. Sequences were obtained from peripheral blood. The receptors here all came from a woman aged 55-70 years with COVID-19, enrolled during active disease. The CDR3 runs from the conserved cysteine through the conserved F or W. Each record gives: clone size, J gene, D gene, V gene, CDR3 DNA, CDR3 protein. D genes are given only for firm matches. The size of a clone is reported for some rows only, either as once, few or many, or as a class for expanded clones.

abundance: .; j_gene: TRBJ1-2; d_gene: TRBD1; v_gene: TRBV5-1; CDR3nt: TGCGCCAGCAGCGGCGGACAGGGAAGCTATGGCTACACCTTC; CDR3aa: CASSGGQGSYGYTF
abundance: .; j_gene: TRBJ1-2; d_gene: .; v_gene: TRBV27; CDR3nt: TGTGCCAGCAGTTTAGGCCCTGGCCAGGGTGCTAACTATGGCTACACCTTC; CDR3aa: CASSLGPGQGANYGYTF
abundance: .; j_gene: TRBJ2-1; d_gene: .; v_gene: TRBV5-6; CDR3nt: TGTGCCAGCAGCTTGGTGTCGGGACAAGCCAATGAGCAGTTCTTC; CDR3aa: CASSLVSGQANEQFF
abundance: .; j_gene: TRBJ2-2; d_gene: .; v_gene: TRBV9; CDR3nt: TGTGCCAGCAGCGCTGGGGGGGGCATCACCGGGGAGCTGTTTTTT; CDR3aa: CASSAGGGITGELFF
abundance: .; j_gene: TRBJ2-7; d_gene: .; v_gene: TRBV5-1; CDR3nt: TGCGCCAGCAGATCACCTACAGGGAATCTAGTAGGCGAGCAGTACTTC; CDR3aa: CASRSPTGNLVGEQYF
abundance: .; j_gene: TRBJ2-1; d_gene: TRBD1; v_gene: TRBV10-3; CDR3nt: TGTGCCATCGGGACAGGGGGAAAAAGTGAGCAGTTCTTC; CDR3aa: CAIGTGGKSEQFF
abundance: .; j_gene: TRBJ1-2; d_gene: TRBD1; v_gene: TRBV7-9; CDR3nt: TGTGCCAGCAGCTCCGGGACAGGAGACTATGGCTACACCTTC; CDR3aa: CASSSGTGDYGYTF
abundance: once; j_gene: TRBJ1-1; d_gene: TRBD1; v_gene: TRBV29-1; CDR3nt: TGCAGCGCTAATCAGGGGGTGAACACTGAAGCTTTCTTT; CDR3aa: CSANQGVNTEAFF
abundance: .; j_gene: TRBJ1-4; d_gene: .; v_gene: TRBV6-2/TRBV6-3; CDR3nt: TGTGCCAGCAGTTTCCTCGGGGAAAAACTGTTTTTT; CDR3aa: CASSFLGEKLFF
abundance: .; j_gene: TRBJ1-3; d_gene: .; v_gene: TRBV12-3/TRBV12-4; CDR3nt: TGTGCCAGCAGCGACAGCGCTGGAAACACCATATATTTT; CDR3aa: CASSDSAGNTIYF
abundance: .; j_gene: TRBJ2-7; d_gene: .; v_gene: TRBV2; CDR3nt: TGTGCCAGCATGGGCAGGGTCTACGAGCAGTACTTC; CDR3aa: CASMGRVYEQYF
abundance: .; j_gene: TRBJ2-1; d_gene: TRBD1; v_gene: TRBV11-2; CDR3nt: TGTGCCAGCAGCGTCCCAGGGGGCAATGAGCAGTTCTTC; CDR3aa: CASSVPGGNEQFF
abundance: .; j_gene: TRBJ2-3; d_gene: .; v_gene: TRBV5-1; CDR3nt: TGCGCCAGCAGGCCCAACAGGGGAGGCTTCGCAGATACGCAGTATTTT; CDR3aa: CASRPNRGGFADTQYF
abundance: .; j_gene: TRBJ2-1; d_gene: .; v_gene: TRBV19; CDR3nt: TGTGCCAGTAGTCCCTCCTGGGCCAGGGACAATGAGCAGTTCTTC; CDR3aa: CASSPSWARDNEQFF
abundance: .; j_gene: TRBJ1-1; d_gene: .; v_gene: TRBV11-2; CDR3nt: TGTGCCAGCAGCTTATTAGGGGTAGTGAACACTGAAGCTTTCTTT; CDR3aa: CASSLLGVVNTEAFF
abundance: .; j_gene: TRBJ1-6; d_gene: TRBD1; v_gene: TRBV10-3; CDR3nt: TGTGCCATCAGTGAGTCCAGACAGGGCGTCTCCTATAATTCACCCCTCCACTTT; CDR3aa: CAISESRQGVSYNSPLHF
abundance: once; j_gene: TRBJ2-7; d_gene: .; v_gene: TRBV20-1; CDR3nt: TGCAGTGCTAGTGGGGGCGTCCACGAGCAGTACTTC; CDR3aa: CSASGGVHEQYF
abundance: once; j_gene: TRBJ1-1; d_gene: .; v_gene: TRBV6-2/TRBV6-3; CDR3nt: TGTGCCAGCAGTTACTCGGGGCAGGGAAACACTGAAGCTTTCTTT; CDR3aa: CASSYSGQGNTEAFF
abundance: .; j_gene: TRBJ2-5; d_gene: .; v_gene: TRBV28; CDR3nt: TGTGCCAGCAGCTCCCCCCGCGGGAAGGAAGAGACCCAGTACTTC; CDR3aa: CASSSPRGKEETQYF
abundance: .; j_gene: TRBJ1-3; d_gene: TRBD1; v_gene: TRBV5-1; CDR3nt: TGCGCCAGCAGCCCTAACCCACAGGGGCCTGGAAACACCATATATTTT; CDR3aa: CASSPNPQGPGNTIYF
abundance: .; j_gene: TRBJ1-2; d_gene: TRBD1; v_gene: TRBV12-3/TRBV12-4; CDR3nt: TGTGCCAGCAGGAGGACAGGGTCCCATGGCTACACCTTC; CDR3aa: CASRRTGSHGYTF
abundance: .; j_gene: TRBJ1-1; d_gene: .; v_gene: TRBV7-8; CDR3nt: TGTGCCAGCAGCTTAGTTGGAGGGCAGAACACTGAAGCTTTCTTT; CDR3aa: CASSLVGGQNTEAFF
abundance: .; j_gene: TRBJ2-2; d_gene: TRBD1; v_gene: TRBV3-1/TRBV3-2; CDR3nt: TGTGCCAGCAGCCCACGGAGACAGGGAGCATCCGGGGAGCTGTTTTTT; CDR3aa: CASSPRRQGASGELFF
abundance: .; j_gene: TRBJ1-2; d_gene: .; v_gene: TRBV2; CDR3nt: TGTGCCAGCAGTTATGTCGCTAACTATGGCTACACCTTC; CDR3aa: CASSYVANYGYTF
abundance: .; j_gene: TRBJ1-1; d_gene: TRBD1; v_gene: TRBV7-2; CDR3nt: TGTGCCAGCAGCTTAGGGACAGGGGGAAGCGCTGAAGCTTTCTTT; CDR3aa: CASSLGTGGSAEAFF
abundance: .; j_gene: TRBJ1-4; d_gene: TRBD1; v_gene: TRBV7-9; CDR3nt: TGTGCCAGCAGCTTAGGGACAGGGGTCCTAAAGGGAGAAAAACTGTTTTTT; CDR3aa: CASSLGTGVLKGEKLFF
abundance: .; j_gene: TRBJ2-7; d_gene: .; v_gene: TRBV3-1/TRBV3-2; CDR3nt: TGTGCCAGCAGCCGTTACTACGAGCAGTACTTC; CDR3aa: CASSRYYEQYF
abundance: .; j_gene: TRBJ1-3; d_gene: .; v_gene: TRBV25-1; CDR3nt: TGTGCCAGCAGTGCCTCGTCCGGAAACACCATATATTTT; CDR3aa: CASSASSGNTIYF
abundance: .; j_gene: TRBJ2-7; d_gene: .; v_gene: TRBV6-6; CDR3nt: TGTGCCAGCACCCCCTATGGGAGGGACAAACAATACGAGCAGTACTTC; CDR3aa: CASTPYGRDKQYEQYF
abundance: .; j_gene: TRBJ2-3; d_gene: TRBD2; v_gene: TRBV11-2; CDR3nt: TGTGCCAGCAGCTCAGGGACTACCACAGATACGCAGTATTTT; CDR3aa: CASSSGTTTDTQYF
abundance: .; j_gene: TRBJ1-1; d_gene: TRBD1; v_gene: TRBV30; CDR3nt: TGTATGGGCAGAACCAGCGACAGGGGCACTGAAGCTTTCTTT; CDR3aa: CMGRTSDRGTEAFF
abundance: .; j_gene: TRBJ1-3; d_gene: TRBD1; v_gene: TRBV19; CDR3nt: TGTGCCAGTAGTCCACCGACAGGGGAGAAGGCAAACACCATATATTTT; CDR3aa: CASSPPTGEKANTIYF
abundance: .; j_gene: TRBJ2-1; d_gene: TRBD2; v_gene: TRBV19; CDR3nt: TGTGCCAGTAGTATAAGAGCTAGCGGGGGGGCTAATGAGCAGTTCTTC; CDR3aa: CASSIRASGGANEQFF
abundance: .; j_gene: TRBJ2-3; d_gene: TRBD2; v_gene: TRBV5-1; CDR3nt: TGCGCCAGCAGCTTGGGAACGGGGAGGGGCACAGATACGCAGTATTTT; CDR3aa: CASSLGTGRGTDTQYF
abundance: .; j_gene: TRBJ1-1; d_gene: .; v_gene: TRBV4-2; CDR3nt: TGTGCCAGCAGCCAAGAAGTCCAGGGAAGAGCACTCGAGAACACTGAAGCTTTCTTT; CDR3aa: CASSQEVQGRALENTEAFF
abundance: .; j_gene: TRBJ1-5; d_gene: .; v_gene: TRBV3-1/TRBV3-2; CDR3nt: TGTGCCAGCAGCCAGGTCATAGGAGGGCAGCCCCAGCATTTT; CDR3aa: CASSQVIGGQPQHF
abundance: .; j_gene: TRBJ1-3; d_gene: .; v_gene: TRBV28; CDR3nt: TGTGCCAGCGGAGGGCATAGGATAGGCGGAAACACCATATATTTT; CDR3aa: CASGGHRIGGNTIYF
abundance: .; j_gene: TRBJ1-1; d_gene: .; v_gene: TRBV27; CDR3nt: TGTGCCAGTTCCGACAGGAACACTGAAGCTTTCTTT; CDR3aa: CASSDRNTEAFF
abundance: .; j_gene: TRBJ1-5; d_gene: .; v_gene: TRBV19; CDR3nt: TGTGCCAGTAGGCAACAGGGAAATCAGCCCCAGCATTTT; CDR3aa: CASRQQGNQPQHF
abundance: .; j_gene: TRBJ2-5; d_gene: .; v_gene: TRBV27; CDR3nt: TGTGCCAGCAGTTTAATTACCGGGGTACAAGAGACCCAGTACTTC; CDR3aa: CASSLITGVQETQYF
abundance: .; j_gene: TRBJ2-1; d_gene: .; v_gene: TRBV7-3; CDR3nt: TGTGCCAGCAGCCCCCCAGGGTTTTCCTACAATGAGCAGTTCTTC; CDR3aa: CASSPPGFSYNEQFF
abundance: .; j_gene: TRBJ2-2; d_gene: TRBD2; v_gene: TRBV19; CDR3nt: TGTGCCAGTAGTATACGGGGGGACACCGGGGAGCTGTTTTTT; CDR3aa: CASSIRGDTGELFF
abundance: .; j_gene: TRBJ2-2; d_gene: TRBD2; v_gene: TRBV5-6; CDR3nt: TGTGCCAGCAGCTTGGGCCTAGCGGGGTTAACCGGGGAGCTGTTTTTT; CDR3aa: CASSLGLAGLTGELFF
abundance: .; j_gene: TRBJ2-2; d_gene: .; v_gene: TRBV7-9; CDR3nt: TGTGCCAGCAGCTTCCGGGATATTCGCACCGGGGAGCTGTTTTTT; CDR3aa: CASSFRDIRTGELFF
abundance: .; j_gene: TRBJ1-1; d_gene: .; v_gene: TRBV7-2; CDR3nt: TGTGCCAGCAGCTTAGGGGGGCGAGCAGAAGCTTTCTTT; CDR3aa: CASSLGGRAEAFF
abundance: .; j_gene: TRBJ1-5; d_gene: TRBD1; v_gene: TRBV24-1; CDR3nt: TGTGCCACCAGTGCCGCAACAGGGGGCGTTCAGCCCCAGCATTTT; CDR3aa: CATSAATGGVQPQHF
abundance: once; j_gene: TRBJ2-5; d_gene: TRBD1; v_gene: TRBV5-1; CDR3nt: TGCGCCAGCAGCTCCCTACAGGGGGGCTATCAAGAGACCCAGTACTTC; CDR3aa: CASSSLQGGYQETQYF
abundance: .; j_gene: TRBJ2-1; d_gene: TRBD1; v_gene: TRBV24-1; CDR3nt: TGTGCCATCGCGAGACAGGGGGCTCTCAATGAGCAGTTCTTC; CDR3aa: CAIARQGALNEQFF
abundance: .; j_gene: TRBJ1-6; d_gene: .; v_gene: TRBV7-9; CDR3nt: TGTGCCAGCAGCCCTGGCCAGGGTTCGACGAATTCACCCCTCCACTTT; CDR3aa: CASSPGQGSTNSPLHF
abundance: .; j_gene: TRBJ1-1; d_gene: .; v_gene: TRBV7-9; CDR3nt: TGTGCCAGCAGCCCACTAATGAACACTGAAGCTTTCTTT; CDR3aa: CASSPLMNTEAFF
abundance: .; j_gene: TRBJ1-1; d_gene: .; v_gene: TRBV9; CDR3nt: TGTGCCAGCAGCGGAGGAGTAGTTGCGGGCACTGAAGCTTTCTTT; CDR3aa: CASSGGVVAGTEAFF
abundance: few; j_gene: TRBJ1-5; d_gene: TRBD1; v_gene: TRBV28; CDR3nt: TGTGCCAGCAGTGCGGGGGACAGGGCGGGCAATCAGCCCCAGCATTTT; CDR3aa: CASSAGDRAGNQPQHF